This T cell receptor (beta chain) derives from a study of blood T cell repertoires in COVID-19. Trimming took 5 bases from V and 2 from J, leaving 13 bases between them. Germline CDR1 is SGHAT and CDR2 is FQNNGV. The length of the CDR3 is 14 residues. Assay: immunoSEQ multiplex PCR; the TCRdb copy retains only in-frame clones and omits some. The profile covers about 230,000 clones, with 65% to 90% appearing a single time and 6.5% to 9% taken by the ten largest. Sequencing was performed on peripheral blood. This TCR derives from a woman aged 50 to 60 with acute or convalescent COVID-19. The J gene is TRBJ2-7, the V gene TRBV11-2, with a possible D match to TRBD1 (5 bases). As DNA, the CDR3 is TGTGCCAGCAGCCTCTGGGCAGGGACCTACGAGCAGTACTTC. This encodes CASSLWAGTYEQYF.